The 23 T cell receptor beta chains below were found in one sample sequenced in a study of cytomegalovirus exposure and HLA in healthy donors. Clones were sequenced by immunoSEQ multiplex PCR, and TCRdb holds only the in-frame ones, with some missing. The sample records about 160,000 clones, 89% being singletons. Sequencing was performed on PBMCs. Source of these receptors: a woman between 18 and 29 years old in good health and CMV-seropositive.

The rearrangement joins TRBV19 to TRBJ2-1, with 11 bases matching TRBD2. V dropped 3 bases and J dropped 7; count of bases not matched to a gene: 8. Germline V lookup: CDR1 LNHDA, CDR2 SQIVND (reference sequence). The CDR3 totals 16 residues. In DNA, the CDR3 is TGTGCCAGTAGTATCTGGGCTAGCGGGAGGTCTAATGAGCAGTTCTTC. Protein product: CASSIWASGRSNEQFF.

The chain joins TRBV6-1 to TRBJ2-5, with D tentatively TRBD2 (6 bases). CDR3 size: 17 residues. CDR1 is MNHNS, CDR2 SASEGT, per germline. V was shortened by 0 bases and J by 2 bases, with 16 bases between the two germline ends. The CDR3 spells CASSEAGLSRGQETQYF. The DNA of the CDR3 is TGTGCCAGCAGTGAAGCGGGTCTATCACGGGGGCAAGAGACCCAGTACTTC.

This chain connects TRBV10-3 to TRBJ1-1; D gene unclear. CDR3 length equals 12 residues. Germline CDR1 is ENHRY and CDR2 is SYGVKD. Trimming left V 0 bases short and J 5 bases short, with 4 bases between. In DNA, the CDR3 is TGTGCCATCAGTGAGTCTAGTACTGAAGCTTTCTTT. Translating it yields CAISESSTEAFF.

The V gene is TRBV2, the J gene TRBJ2-3; the match to TRBD1 covers 7 bases. Germline-derived CDR1 and CDR2 are SNHLY and FYNNEI. The CDR3 extends over 17 amino acids. J was trimmed by 4 bases and V by 5 bases; bases with no gene match: 15. The CDR3 here is CASSSQGQSPLSDTQYF. The DNA of the CDR3 is TGTGCCAGCAGTTCTCAGGGACAGTCGCCTCTTTCAGATACGCAGTATTTT.

The chain combines TRBV7-2 with TRBJ1-1; tentative D call: TRBD1 (6 bases). The CDR3 runs to 14 residues. Trimming stripped 4 bases from V and 5 bases from J, with 14 bases between. Looked up from germline, CDR1 is SGHTA and CDR2 is FQGNSA. The CDR3 spells CASSWGGPGTEAFF. Here the CDR3 DNA reads TGTGCCAGCAGCTGGGGGGGCCCGGGGACTGAAGCTTTCTTT.

V gene TRBV19 combines with J gene TRBJ1-5; D is possibly TRBD1 (6 bases). The V and J ends lost 6 bases and 3 bases respectively, with 12 bases between them. This CDR3 has 14 residues. Germline V gives CDR1 LNHDA, CDR2 SQIVND (reference sequence). The CDR3 protein is CASSDRYPNQPQHF. In nucleotides, the CDR3 is TGTGCCAGTAGCGACAGGTACCCCAATCAGCCCCAGCATTTT.

This chain uses TRBV5-6 with TRBJ2-7; 7 nucleotides match TRBD2. The CDR3 has 17 amino acids. J was trimmed by 2 bases and V by 0 bases; bases with no gene match: 11. Looked up from germline, CDR1 is SGHDT and CDR2 is YYEEEE. The chain's CDR3 is CASSLDFGGRAAYEQYF. CDR3 sequence (DNA): TGTGCCAGCAGCTTGGATTTCGGAGGGAGGGCGGCCTACGAGCAGTACTTC.

V usage is TRBV7-2 and J usage is TRBJ1-2; 7 nucleotides agree with TRBD1. Trimming removed 4 bases from V and 7 bases from J; junction bases left unmatched: 12. The CDR3 totals 15 residues. Germline V gene lookup returns CDR1 SGHTA and CDR2 FQGNSA. CDR3 nucleotides: TGTGCCAGCAGCTCCCGTAATACAGGGGCGGGTGGCTACACCTTC. Translating it yields CASSSRNTGAGGYTF.

As for this clone: No DNA is shown, since the ends of the CDR3 on it are uncertain; the CDR3 is the one TCRdb lists. V and J are TRBV10-1 and TRBJ2-3; the D call in the table, TRBD2, was not verified against the DNA. The germline V gene encodes CDR1 WNHNN and CDR2 SYGVQD (reference sequence). The CDR3 spans 12 residues, counting both ends. The CDR3 is CASSTSGDTQYF.

This clone was detected a few times. The conserved final phenylalanine or tryptophan is absent from the CDR3, which likely points to a read error. The DNA is omitted, as the CDR3 cannot be located on it reliably, and the CDR3 follows TCRdb's listing. The chain links TRBV1 to TRBJ1-5; TRBD1 is the table's D call, not checked against the DNA. TRBV1 is described as a pseudogene. With termini counted, the CDR3 has 9 amino acids. This chain's CDR3 is CTSSQEYQK.

V gene TRBV30 combines with J gene TRBJ2-1; a possible D gene is TRBD1 (5 bases). The V end lost 6 bases, the J end lost 6 bases, and 12 bases lay between the germline ends. The CDR3 is 12 amino acids. Germline loops: CDR1 GTSNPN, CDR2 SVGIG (reference sequence). For the CDR3, the DNA is TGTGCCTGCAGAGGACAATTCAATGAGCAGTTCTTC. Residues: CACRGQFNEQFF.

The genes are TRBV1 and TRBJ1-2; TRBD1 is the table's D call and was not checked against the DNA. TRBV1 is flagged as a pseudogene. This CDR3 comprises 18 residues. For the CDR3, the DNA is TGCACCAGCAGCCAAGTTTGGTTTGCAGGGCAGCGTGGCTATGGCTACACCTTC. It is translated as CTSSQVWFAGQRGYGYTF.

V gene TRBV7-9 combines with J gene TRBJ2-1; D ambiguous. The CDR3 consists of 9 residues. CDR1 is SEHNR and CDR2 is FQNEAQ in the germline V gene (reference sequence). The CDR3, as DNA: TGTTGTAGCTACAATGAGCAGTTCTTC. Its protein is CCSYNEQFF. The complete variable domain, with remaining parts taken from reference TRBV7-9 and TRBJ2-1, reads DTGVSQNPRHKITKRGQNVTFRCDPISEHNRLYWYRQTLGQGPEFLTYFQNEAQLEKSRLLSDRFSAERPKGSFSTLEIQRTEQGDSAMYLCCSYNEQFFGPGTRLTVL.

The chain carries TRBV4-1 and TRBJ1-2; D is perhaps TRBD1 (6 bases). The CDR3 is made up of 15 amino acids. The germline V gene has CDR1 MGHRA and CDR2 YSYEKL. V was trimmed by 4 bases and J by 1 base, leaving 13 bases between them. In nucleotides, the CDR3 is TGCGCCAGCAGCCGAGACCCAGGGGATAACTATGGCTACACCTTC. Its translation: CASSRDPGDNYGYTF.

The chain recombines TRBV30 with TRBJ2-3; 9 bases are a match to TRBD2. This CDR3 spans 14 amino acids. J gave up 5 bases and V 2 bases, and 5 bases lay outside the gene matches. Germline V gene sequence: CDR1 GTSNPN, CDR2 SVGIG (reference sequence). The CDR3 nucleotides are TGTGCCTGGAGTAGGGGACTAGCCAAAGATACGCAGTATTTT. Protein product: CAWSRGLAKDTQYF. Full variable domain (remainder filled in from reference TRBV30 and TRBJ2-3): SQTIHQWPATLVQPVGSPLSLECTVEGTSNPNLYWYRQAAGRGLQLLFYSVGIGQISSEVPQNLSASRPQDRQFILSSKKLLLSDSGFYLCAWSRGLAKDTQYFGPGTRLTVL.

The rearrangement links TRBV6-1 to TRBJ2-3; 8 bases agree with TRBD2. The junction had 6 bases not matched to a gene; V was cut back by 7 bases and J by 6 bases. The CDR3 loop spans 13 amino acids. Germline lookup yields CDR1 MNHNS and CDR2 SASEGT. CDR3 loop: CASMRTSRDTQYF. Written as DNA, the CDR3 is TGTGCCAGCATGAGGACTAGCAGGGATACGCAGTATTTT.

The chain links TRBV29-1 to TRBJ1-2; the D gene is possibly TRBD1 (6 bases). Per the germline V gene, CDR1 is SQVTM and CDR2 is ANQGSEA. The CDR3 is made up of 15 amino acids. V lost 0 bases, J lost 4 bases, and 15 bases lay in between. The CDR3 protein is CSVEDRAGVSYGYTF. The CDR3 nucleotides read TGCAGCGTTGAAGATCGGGCAGGGGTTAGCTATGGCTACACCTTC.

V usage is TRBV30 and J usage is TRBJ2-7, with 11 bases that match TRBD1. Trimming at V came to 3 bases and at J to 3 bases, leaving 7 bases not matched to a gene. Germline V gene lookup returns CDR1 GTSNPN and CDR2 SVGIG (reference sequence). CDR3 length equals 15 residues. The CDR3 loop reads CAWRTPGTGGYEQYF. For the CDR3, the DNA is TGTGCCTGGAGGACCCCGGGGACAGGGGGCTACGAGCAGTACTTC.

The V call is TRBV7-2, the J call TRBJ2-1; tentatively, D is TRBD2 (5 bases). The V gene's germline CDR1 is SGHTA and CDR2 FQGNSA. The CDR3 is 11 amino acids. The ends were cut back, 3 bases at V and 8 bases at J, with 5 bases in the middle. The CDR3: CASSLGDEQFF. CDR3 nucleotide sequence: TGTGCCAGCAGCTTGGGAGATGAGCAGTTCTTC. The full variable domain, completed using reference TRBV7-2 and TRBJ2-1, is GAGVSQSPSNKVTEKGKDVELRCDPISGHTALYWYRQSLGQGLEFLIYFQGNSAPDKSGLPSDRFSAERTGGSVSTLTIQRTQQEDSAVYLCASSLGDEQFFGPGTRLTVL.

This chain uses TRBV10-2 with TRBJ2-7; no reliable D call. V lost 1 base and J 3 bases, leaving 13 bases between the germline ends. Germline CDR1 WSHSY, CDR2 SAAADI. The CDR3 is made up of 15 amino acids. CDR3 residues: CASSEFSEYYYEQYF. CDR3 coding DNA: TGCGCCAGCAGTGAGTTCAGCGAGTACTACTACGAGCAGTACTTC.

This clone was seen only once. The rearrangement links TRBV5-4 to TRBJ1-1; D is uncertain. V was clipped by 3 bases and J by 2 bases, with 5 bases between them. Germline loops: CDR1 SGHNT, CDR2 YYREEE (reference sequence). The CDR3 extends over 12 amino acids. CDR3 residues: CASSSKNTEAFF. CDR3 DNA sequence: TGTGCCAGCAGCTCCAAAAACACTGAAGCTTTCTTT.

V gene TRBV11-2 combines with J gene TRBJ2-1; 7 positions match TRBD2. J gave up 15 bases and V 1 base, and 9 bases lay outside the gene matches. Germline loops: CDR1 SGHAT, CDR2 FQNNGV. CDR3 length: 13 residues. The CDR3 nucleotides are TGTGCCAGCAGCTTAGGGGGTGCAGGCGGGAGGTTCTTC. It translates to CASSLGGAGGRFF.

The chain joins TRBV11-2 to TRBJ2-4; TRBD1 agrees at 9 bases. CDR1 SGHAT and CDR2 FQNNGV come from the germline V gene. The J segment lost 5 bases and the V segment lost 6 bases, leaving 5 bases of the junction unmatched. The CDR3 consists of 14 residues. This CDR3 reads CASRLQGAQNIQYF. In DNA, the CDR3 is TGTGCCAGCAGACTACAGGGGGCGCAAAACATTCAGTACTTC.